This T cell receptor (beta chain) stems from a study of shared clonotypes between healthy human individuals. Study-wide context: Researchers assigned three CD4 naive, three CD4 memory, two CD8 naive and one CD8 memory plate to each donor. The study, taken as a whole, reports: Depth was large, yet rarefaction showed that sorted-subset sequencing was incomplete. Generally, estimated richness proved larger in naive subsets than it did in memory subsets.

Germline V gives CDR1 SGHRS, CDR2 YFSETQ. Between the trimmed V and J ends, which lost 4 bases and 7 bases, there was a span of 14 bases. The CDR3 loop spans 14 amino acids. This clone is a singleton in its sample. Its antigen remains unidentified. Using immunoSEQ multiplex PCR, the repertoire was profiled, and TCRdb retains in-frame clones only, with some absent. The table records under 1,100,000 clones, approximately 80% of them present only once. Partitioning of CD4+ cells yielded a CD45RA+ naive subset and a CD45RA-negative memory subset. The TCR sequence derives from a man in his late teens or twenties in good health. Some clones in this sample may be carry-over from other donors' samples. The sample taken for sequencing was memory CD4+ T cells from PBMCs. As to subset: CD45RA-negative fraction. The V call is TRBV5-1, the J call TRBJ2-2; no definite D call. The CDR3 loop is CASSPDRQSGELFF. DNA of the CDR3: TGCGCCAGCAGCCCCGATAGGCAGAGCGGGGAGCTGTTTTTT. The variable domain in full, completed from reference TRBV5-1 and TRBJ2-2, reads KAGVTQTPRYLIKTRGQQVTLSCSPISGHRSVSWYQQTPGQGLQFLFEYFSETQRNKGNFPGRFSGRQFSNSRSEMNVSTLELGDSALYLCASSPDRQSGELFFGEGSRLTVL.